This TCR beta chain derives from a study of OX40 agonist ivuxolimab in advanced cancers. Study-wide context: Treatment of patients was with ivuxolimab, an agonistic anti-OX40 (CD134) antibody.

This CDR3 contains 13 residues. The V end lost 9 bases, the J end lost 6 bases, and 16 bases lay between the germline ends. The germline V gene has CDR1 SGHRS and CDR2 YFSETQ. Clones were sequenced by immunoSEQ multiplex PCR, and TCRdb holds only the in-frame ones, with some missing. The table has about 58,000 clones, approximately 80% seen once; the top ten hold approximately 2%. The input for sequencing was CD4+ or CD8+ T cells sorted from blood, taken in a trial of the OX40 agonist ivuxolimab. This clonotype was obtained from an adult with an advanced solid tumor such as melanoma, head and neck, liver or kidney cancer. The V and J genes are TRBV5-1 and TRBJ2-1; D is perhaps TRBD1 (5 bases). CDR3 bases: TGCGCCACCTCTCCAGGGTCGGCCAATGAGCAGTTCTTC. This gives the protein CATSPGSANEQFF.